The following is a T cell receptor (beta chain) sequence with its context. This clone's antigen is unknown. The sequencer listed for this sample is NextSeq 550. The Human TCR Profiling Kit (MiLaboratory) was used to make UMI-labeled 5' RACE TRB cDNA libraries. cDNA synthesis used the entire amount of extracted RNA, and PCR amplification then used the entire amount of cDNA produced. The libraries were made side by side, with each library going through the same number of PCR cycles. As for the authors' bioinformatics: With a requirement of at least two reads per UMI, MIGEC and MiXCR extracted about 56,000 +/- 9,600 unique UMI-labeled TRB cDNA molecules per library. On average, roughly 40,000 +/- 10,000 functional in-frame TRB CDR3 nucleotide clonotypes lacking stop codons were found per library. After downsampling to 5000 UMI-labeled TRB molecules per sample, diversity metrics such as normalized Shannon-Wiener and Chao1 were calculated in VDJtools. VDJtools was used to calculate clonotype-size-weighted physicochemical properties of the central five CDR3 residues, namely interaction energy, strength, volume and Kidera factor 4. The reads underwent TCRdb reprocessing, giving one record for each CDR3 protein sequence and no DNA. TCRdb's processing, not the authors' own work, is the source of the V and J calls. The sample table on file contains over 100,000 distinct CDR3 sequences. Jointly, the top ten make up 0.45% to 0.55% of the sample.

Each CD8+ T cell subset was flow-sorted in triplicate, with some 300,000 cells per subset placed directly into RLT lysis buffer. To exclude memory contaminants, naive CD8+ T cells were stringently defined as CD45RO-CCR7+CD27+CD95-. Peripheral blood mononuclear cells were isolated from buffy coats using standard density gradient centrifugation. Naive CXCR3-negative and CXCR3-positive CD8+ T cells were flow-sorted on a FACSAria III. An RNeasy Mini Kit was used to extract total RNA from the sorted cells. This entry is derived from a study of CXCR3-negative and CXCR3-positive naive CD8 T cells (dated by TCRdb to the late 2010s). At the level of the whole study: In total, 130 million or so TRB reads were obtained, which works out to roughly 1.5 +/- 0.3 million reads per library. Naive subsets from 5 or 6 donors and memory cells from 3 donors were included in the TRBV-TRBJ cluster analysis. Diversity and physicochemical repertoire analyses covered around 10 donors pooled from two independent experiments.

Counted from cysteine to phenylalanine, this CDR3 has 16 amino acids. A DNA sequence was not provided. CDR1 MNHEY and CDR2 SMNVEV are derived from the germline V gene (reference sequence). Study-wide findings and limitations: Because surface CD5, which has been linked to self-reactivity in mice, was comparable between naive subsets, TCR interaction strength was also inferred from TRB CDR3 physicochemical properties. CXCR3 expression partially decreased after cryopreservation, so most assays used freshly isolated PBMCs. TRB CDR3s from CXCR3-positive naive cells showed higher hydrophobicity (lower Kidera factor 4), lower energy, and higher strength and volume indices than CXCR3-negative naive cells. TRBV-TRBJ usage was similar between naive CXCR3-negative and CXCR3-positive cells from the same donor, while memory cells showed distinct patterns. Repertoire diversity was comparably high in both naive subsets but much lower in memory CD8+ T cells.

Sequencing was performed on naive CXCR3- CD8+ T cells from blood. Per the publication, the cell subset or site label means: CD45RO-CCR7+CD27+CD95- naive CD8+ T cells lacking CXCR3 (TNR3-). The TCR originated in a human donor in good health. Some clones in this sample may be carry-over from other donors' samples. The chain uses TRBV27 and TRBJ2-5. CDR3 reads: CASSLYWTATQGPQYF.